The source of this TCR beta chain is a study of blood T cell repertoires in COVID-19. Background on the study: In each case, the material was cDNA or gDNA derived from T cells, B-cell-depleted T cells, or PBMCs.

Germline CDR1 SGHDT, CDR2 YYEEEE. J gave up 5 bases and V 4 bases, and 8 bases lay outside the gene matches. The CDR3 loop spans 14 amino acids. As originally analysed: How many nucleated cells were present was estimated from reference gene primer amplification. TCRdb's copy holds only in-frame clones and misses some; the assay was immunoSEQ multiplex PCR. That table supplies the V and J calls and clone size; D and trimming were determined from the DNA. The top ten clones hold around 3.5% of a sample with 35,000 to 50,000 clones, about nine tenths of them seen once. The receptor was derived from a human donor in a cohort sampled during active COVID-19. The chain links TRBV5-6 to TRBJ1-2, with TRBD1 identical over 7 bases. The sequenced material came from peripheral blood. The CDR3 reads CASSPDRVRYGYTF. The CDR3 coding sequence is TGTGCCAGCAGCCCAGACAGGGTTCGGTATGGCTACACCTTC.